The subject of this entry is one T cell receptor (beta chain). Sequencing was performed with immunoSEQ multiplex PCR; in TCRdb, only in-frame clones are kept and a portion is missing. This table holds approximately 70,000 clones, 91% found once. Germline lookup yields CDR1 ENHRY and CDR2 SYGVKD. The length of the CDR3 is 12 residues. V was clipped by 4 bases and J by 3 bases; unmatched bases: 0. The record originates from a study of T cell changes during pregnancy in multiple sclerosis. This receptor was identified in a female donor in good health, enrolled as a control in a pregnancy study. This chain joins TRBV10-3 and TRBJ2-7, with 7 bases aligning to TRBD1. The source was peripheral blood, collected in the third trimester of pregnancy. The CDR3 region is CAISGQGYEQYF. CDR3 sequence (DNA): TGTGCCATCAGTGGACAGGGCTACGAGCAGTACTTC.